This TCR beta chain came from a study of T cells in Graves' hyperthyroidism and ophthalmopathy. Study-wide background: Before treatment of any kind, peripheral blood was taken at initial diagnosis.

TCR beta CDR3 sequences were amplified from RNA transcripts. With the HTBI primer set, the TCR CDR3 went through a first round of RT-PCR. TCRdb called the multiplex PCR reads again in MiXCR, with one record for every CDR3 protein. The sample carries around 350,000 distinct CDR3 sequences, 13% to 15% recorded once. The sample holds a few counts of this clonotype. The germline CDR1 and CDR2 sequences are MNHEY and SMNVEV (reference sequence). V lost 6 bases and J lost 7, with 10 bases in between. The CDR3 extends over 12 amino acids. Patients having uncontrolled infection, another autoimmune disease, pregnancy or lactation were not included. The diagnoses drew upon clinical symptoms, serum thyroxine and TRAb, thyroid ultrasound and orbital computed tomography.

The sequenced sample was blood. The chain links TRBV27 to TRBJ2-1, with no clear D. The TCR was taken from a woman aged 55-70 years with Graves' ophthalmopathy. The CDR3 nucleotides read TGTGCCAGCAGGGAAGCCACAAATGAGCAGTTCTTC. Protein: CASREATNEQFF.